The 13 T cell receptor beta chains presented below share a single source sample, sequenced in a study of blood T cell repertoires in COVID-19. Data came from immunoSEQ multiplex PCR; TCRdb stores just in-frame clones and leaves some out. The sample has 100,000 or so clones, 85% seen once; the top ten hold more than 1.5%. The sequencing sample was made of peripheral blood. These receptor sequences come from a woman between 70 and 85 years old with active or convalescent COVID-19.

The chain joins TRBV7-3 to TRBJ2-3; 11 nucleotides align to TRBD2. V shed 3 bases and J 2 bases; nucleotides not matched to a gene: 1. The length of the CDR3 is 15 residues. Germline CDR1 and CDR2: SGHTA and FQGTGA. CDR3 in DNA: TGTGCCAGCAGCTTGACTAGCGGGAACACAGATACGCAGTATTTT. Its protein is CASSLTSGNTDTQYF.

The chain employs TRBV7-2 and TRBJ2-5; 8 bases align to TRBD1. Germline V gives CDR1 SGHTA, CDR2 FQGNSA. J lost 5 bases, V lost 4 bases, and 3 bases had no gene match. The CDR3 spans 13 residues. For the CDR3, the DNA is TGTGCCAGCAGCTCGGGACAGGCGGAGACCCAGTACTTC. Amino acid sequence: CASSSGQAETQYF. Filled out from reference TRBV7-2 and TRBJ2-5, the complete variable domain reads GAGVSQSPSNKVTEKGKDVELRCDPISGHTALYWYRQSLGQGLEFLIYFQGNSAPDKSGLPSDRFSAERTGGSVSTLTIQRTQQEDSAVYLCASSSGQAETQYFGPGTRLLVL.

The chain combines TRBV27 with TRBJ2-2, with 9 bases that match TRBD1. Germline V lookup: CDR1 MNHEY, CDR2 SMNVEV (reference sequence). This CDR3 contains 16 residues. V shed 4 bases and J 6 bases; nucleotides not matched to a gene: 9. CDR3 in DNA: TGTGCCAGCAGTTCCTTCGGGACAGGGAGCGCCGGGGAGCTGTTTTTT. Encoded protein: CASSSFGTGSAGELFF.

The V call is TRBV6-5, the J call TRBJ1-4; D gene ambiguous. This CDR3 spans 15 amino acids. V was shortened by 7 bases and J by 0 bases, with 12 bases between the two germline ends. The germline V gene has CDR1 MNHEY and CDR2 SVGAGI. The CDR3, as DNA: TGTGCCAGCACACCCCGCCGCGCAACTAATGAAAAACTGTTTTTT. Translated: CASTPRRATNEKLFF.

The rearrangement uses TRBV7-3 and TRBJ2-2; a possible D gene is TRBD1 (5 bases). The germline V gene has CDR1 SGHTA and CDR2 FQGTGA. V lost 4 bases and J 6 bases, leaving 12 bases between the germline ends. The CDR3 is 14 amino acids. The CDR3 DNA is TGTGCCAGCAGCTACGACAGTCCACCCGGGGAGCTGTTTTTT. It is translated as CASSYDSPPGELFF.

The genes are TRBV7-2 and TRBJ2-1; tentative D call: TRBD1 (5 bases). Germline V lookup: CDR1 SGHTA, CDR2 FQGNSA. This CDR3 is 15 amino acids long. The V end lost 0 bases, the J end lost 3 bases, and 9 bases lay between the germline ends. The CDR3 loop is CASSLATGNYNEQFF. Here the CDR3 DNA reads TGTGCCAGCAGCTTAGCCACAGGAAACTACAATGAGCAGTTCTTC.

The chain links TRBV2 to TRBJ1-6, with 7 bases lining up with TRBD1. J was trimmed by 10 bases and V by 5 bases; bases with no gene match: 8. This CDR3 has 14 amino acids. The germline gives CDR1 SNHLY, CDR2 FYNNEI. In nucleotides, the CDR3 is TGTGCCAGCAGTTTAGACAGGGTGAACTCACCCCTCCACTTT. It encodes CASSLDRVNSPLHF.

This rearrangement joins TRBV28 to TRBJ2-7; 7 bases line up with TRBD1. CDR3 length: 14 residues. With V trimmed by 6 bases and J by 3 bases, 8 bases remained unmatched. The germline V gene encodes CDR1 MDHEN and CDR2 SYDVKM. CDR3: CASRARGQVYEQYF. CDR3 DNA: TGTGCCAGCAGGGCAAGGGGGCAAGTCTACGAGCAGTACTTC. Full variable domain (missing parts from reference TRBV28 and TRBJ2-7): DVKVTQSSRYLVKRTGEKVFLECVQDMDHENMFWYRQDPGLGLRLIYFSYDVKMKEKGDIPEGYSVSREKKERFSLILESASTNQTSMYLCASRARGQVYEQYFGPGTRLTVT.

The chain employs TRBV4-2 and TRBJ2-3, with 7 bases matching TRBD2. The J segment lost 0 bases and the V segment lost 1 base, leaving 7 bases of the junction unmatched. This CDR3 is 17 amino acids long. Germline V CDR1 and CDR2: LGHNA, YNFKEQ. The CDR3: CASSQVSGGASTDTQYF. The CDR3 DNA sequence: TGTGCCAGCAGCCAAGTATCGGGGGGTGCTAGCACAGATACGCAGTATTTT.

V usage is TRBV7-6 and J usage is TRBJ2-3; 9 bases align to TRBD2. Germline trimming cut 1 base from V and 2 bases from J; bases unmatched to any gene: 7. Looked up from germline, CDR1 is SGHVS and CDR2 is FNYEAQ. The CDR3 runs to 17 residues. The CDR3 here is CASSLGSGLAVTDTQYF. For the CDR3, the DNA is TGTGCCAGCAGCTTAGGTTCGGGACTAGCCGTCACAGATACGCAGTATTTT. Full variable domain (remainder filled in from reference TRBV7-6 and TRBJ2-3): GAGVSQSPRYKVTKRGQDVALRCDPISGHVSLYWYRQALGQGPEFLTYFNYEAQQDKSGLPNDRFSAERPEGSISTLTIQRTEQRDSAMYRCASSLGSGLAVTDTQYFGPGTRLTVL.

The rearrangement uses TRBV11-2 and TRBJ2-5; the match to TRBD2 covers 8 bases. CDR1 is SGHAT and CDR2 is FQNNGV in the germline V gene. V was clipped by 5 bases and J by 0 bases; unmatched bases: 5. This CDR3 is 15 amino acids long. The CDR3 spells CASSPSGGNQETQYF. The CDR3 region has the DNA TGTGCCAGCAGCCCAAGCGGGGGCAACCAAGAGACCCAGTACTTC.

The rearrangement joins TRBV9 to TRBJ1-2; D call uncertain. CDR1 is SGDLS and CDR2 is YYNGEE in the germline V gene. Trimming left V 0 bases short and J 4 bases short, with 10 bases between. The CDR3 loop spans 14 amino acids. The DNA of the CDR3 is TGTGCCAGCAGCGTAGGAGGAGCCTCCTATGGCTACACCTTC. Translated, it gives CASSVGGASYGYTF.

This chain uses TRBV7-9 with TRBJ2-5; possibly TRBD2 for D (5 bases). With 7 bases removed from V and 5 bases from J, the gap between germline ends came to 11 bases. The CDR3 contains 12 residues. CDR1 SEHNR and CDR2 FQNEAQ come from the germline V gene (reference sequence). CDR3 sequence (DNA): TGTGCCAGCACCCCAACGGGGGAGACCCAGTACTTC. Protein: CASTPTGETQYF.